This TCR beta chain was identified in a study of cytomegalovirus exposure and HLA in healthy donors. Study-wide background: An analysis done earlier identified around 100 million unique TCR beta sequences from 200 million or so T cells. Study findings and constraints: In a later analysis, at a false discovery rate of 0.05, fewer than 20,000 TCR beta sequences were associated with HLA alleles. Whilst most TCR sequences proved rare, a subset of public TCRs occurred across many donors.

This PCR relied on a set of 60 Vbeta primers and 13 Jbeta primers. Assay: immunoSEQ multiplex PCR; the TCRdb copy retains only in-frame clones and omits some. This table holds about 160,000 clones, around 75% found once. Trimming left V 2 bases short and J 4 bases short, with 11 bases between. Germline-derived CDR1 and CDR2 are SGHNT and YENEEA. The CDR3 is 15 residues long. Of note for this clone: Its antigen is not identified.

Sequencing was done on a sample of PBMCs. This TCR was recovered from a woman aged 18-29 years in good health and CMV-seronegative. This chain links TRBV11-3 with TRBJ2-2; the D is unclear. The CDR3 nucleotides are TGTGCCAGCAGCTTAAGGAGCGCATCCACCGGGGAGCTGTTTTTT. Translation: CASSLRSASTGELFF.